One sample yielded the 3 T cell receptor beta chains listed below, sequenced in a study of cytotoxic CD8 clonotypes in ibrutinib-treated CLL. Sequencing was performed with immunoSEQ multiplex PCR; in TCRdb, only in-frame clones are kept and a portion is missing. This sample has about 20,000 clones, with roughly 70% found just once. Here the sequenced sample was PBMCs, taken before ibrutinib treatment. Receptor source: a human donor with chronic lymphocytic leukemia.

This clone was counted between two and nine times. The rearrangement links TRBV27 to TRBJ2-3; 7 bases agree with TRBD2. The CDR3 spans 13 residues. Germline loops: CDR1 MNHEY, CDR2 SMNVEV (reference sequence). V lost 3 bases, J lost 6 bases, and 3 bases stayed unmatched. The CDR3 region has the DNA TGTGCCAGCAGTTTGGCGGGAGCGGATACGCAGTATTTT. It translates to CASSLAGADTQYF.

The chain uses TRBV6-5 and TRBJ1-5; D unresolved. Germline V gives CDR1 MNHEY, CDR2 SVGAGI. CDR3 size: 13 residues. The ends were cut back, 3 bases at V and 7 bases at J, with 10 bases in the middle. The CDR3 loop is CASSYREGQPQHF. The CDR3, as DNA: TGTGCCAGCAGTTATCGAGAGGGCCAGCCCCAGCATTTT.

The chain couples TRBV7-6 to TRBJ2-2; TRBD1 or TRBD2 may be the D gene (5 bases each). V gave up 4 bases and J gave up 4 bases, with 19 bases separating them. This CDR3 has 17 amino acids. CDR1 is SGHVS and CDR2 is FNYEAQ in the germline V gene. In nucleotides, the CDR3 is TGTGCCAGCAGCTCCCTCTTGGGGGTTTCGAGCACCGGGGAGCTGTTTTTT. It encodes CASSSLLGVSSTGELFF.